The sequence of this T cell receptor beta chain was determined in a study of T cell clusters in autoimmune cytopenias. A word on this clonotype: Its antigen is currently unknown.

The germline CDR1 and CDR2 sequences are KGHSH and LQKENI. The CDR3 spans 15 residues. One tube held mixed TRB-A and TRB-B primer pools for touch-down PCR. For each CDR3 protein, TCRdb gives one entry from its re-call of the multiplex PCR reads, without DNA. This table holds about 6,300 distinct CDR3 sequences. Each sample's input was 200 to 250 ng genomic DNA, approximately 37,500 genome equivalents. Study-wide points: Healthy donors had approximately 2.9-fold more exclusive TRB clusters than active autoimmune hepatitis patients. Clustering suggested that physiological T cell clusters were missing in primary autoimmune cytopenia patients.

This sample was shared with a second study, whose subject was T cell repertoires in aging, cancer and after chemotherapy. As that study records: These repertoire data do not allow conclusions about immunological memory after chemotherapy.

Sequenced input: peripheral blood. This clonotype was obtained from a human donor in good health. The chain uses TRBV18 and TRBJ2-5; TCRdb indicates TRBD2, and absent DNA this call remains unverified. The CDR3 sequence: CASSQTSGSKETQYF.